The clone carrying this T cell receptor beta chain was seen only a few times. The sample originates from a study of regulatory T cells in long-lasting Graves disease. V lost 5 bases and J lost 3, with 13 bases in between. This CDR3 region has 14 residues. The V gene's germline CDR1 is SGHAT and CDR2 FQDESV (reference sequence). Construction of TCR beta libraries relied on iRepertoire HTBI primers and on Arm-PCR targeting CDR3 regions. Via MiXCR, TCRdb re-called the multiplex PCR reads, giving one row per CDR3 protein. Among about 620,000 distinct CDR3 sequences, around 17% were seen once, and the ten largest hold more than 15%. Time point: newly diagnosed GD, antithyroid drugs for less than 3 months. PBMC-extracted RNA yielded the TCR library. These data were likewise used in another study, on T cells in Graves' hyperthyroidism and ophthalmopathy. That paper states: Newly diagnosed hyperthyroidism, duration under 2 months, in patients aged 18 to 65. Uncontrolled infections, other autoimmune diseases, pregnancy or lactation led to exclusion of patients. Blood shared most expanded thyroid clonotypes above 0.001.

The chain recombines TRBV11-1 with TRBJ1-2; D may be TRBD1 (5 bases). The TCR originated in a woman in her twenties or thirties with Graves disease. The input for sequencing was peripheral blood mononuclear cells (PBMCs), taken at new diagnosis, from a patient treated with antithyroid drugs. As DNA, the CDR3 is TGTGCCAGCAGCCCACGGGGGACGGACTATGGCTACACCTTC. This encodes CASSPRGTDYGYTF.